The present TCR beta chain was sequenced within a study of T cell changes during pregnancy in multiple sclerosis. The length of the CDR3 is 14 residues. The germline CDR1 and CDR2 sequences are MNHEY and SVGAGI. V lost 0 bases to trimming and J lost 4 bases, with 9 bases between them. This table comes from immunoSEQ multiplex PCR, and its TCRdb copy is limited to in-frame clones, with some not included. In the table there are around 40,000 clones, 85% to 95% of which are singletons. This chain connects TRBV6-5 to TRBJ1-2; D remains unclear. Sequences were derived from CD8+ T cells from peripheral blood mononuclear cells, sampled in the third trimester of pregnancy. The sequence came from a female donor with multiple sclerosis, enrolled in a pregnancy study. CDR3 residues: CASSYSESLYGYTF. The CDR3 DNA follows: TGTGCCAGCAGTTACTCGGAGAGTCTCTATGGCTACACCTTC.